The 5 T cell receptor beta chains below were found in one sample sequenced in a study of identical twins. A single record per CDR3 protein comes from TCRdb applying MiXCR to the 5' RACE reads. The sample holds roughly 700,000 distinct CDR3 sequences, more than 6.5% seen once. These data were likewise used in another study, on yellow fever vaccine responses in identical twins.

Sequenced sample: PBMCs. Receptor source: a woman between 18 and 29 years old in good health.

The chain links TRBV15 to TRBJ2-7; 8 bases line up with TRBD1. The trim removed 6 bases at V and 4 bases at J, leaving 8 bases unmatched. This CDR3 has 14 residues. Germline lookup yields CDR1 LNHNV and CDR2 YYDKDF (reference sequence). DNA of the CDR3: TGTGCCACCAGGAAGACAGGGGCGGGTTACGAGCAGTACTTC. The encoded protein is CATRKTGAGYEQYF.

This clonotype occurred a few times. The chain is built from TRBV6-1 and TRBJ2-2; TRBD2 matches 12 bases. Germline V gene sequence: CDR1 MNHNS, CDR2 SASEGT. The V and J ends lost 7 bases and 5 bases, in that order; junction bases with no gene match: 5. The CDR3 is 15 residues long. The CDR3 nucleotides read TGTGCCAGCACCCCGACTAGCGGGAGAACCGGGGAGCTGTTTTTT. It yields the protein CASTPTSGRTGELFF.

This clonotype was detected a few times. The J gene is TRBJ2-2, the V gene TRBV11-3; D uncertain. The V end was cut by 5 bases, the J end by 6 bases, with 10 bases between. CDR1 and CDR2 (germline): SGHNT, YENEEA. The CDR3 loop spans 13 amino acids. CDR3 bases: TGTGCCAGCAGCCCCCGGTTGCCCGGGGAGCTGTTTTTT. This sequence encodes CASSPRLPGELFF.

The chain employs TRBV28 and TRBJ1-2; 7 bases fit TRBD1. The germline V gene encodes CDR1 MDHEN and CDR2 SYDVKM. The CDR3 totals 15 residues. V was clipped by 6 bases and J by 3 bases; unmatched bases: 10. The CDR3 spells CASSLEGARDYGYTF. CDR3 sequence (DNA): TGTGCCAGCAGCCTGGAGGGGGCGAGGGACTATGGCTACACCTTC.

The CDR3 here is CSVVDGYTF. The CDR3 DNA follows: TGCAGCGTTGTTGATGGCTACACCTTC. The gene calls are TRBV29-1 and TRBJ1-2; no reliable D call. V lost 4 bases and J lost 6, with 3 bases in between. The CDR3 has 9 amino acids. Germline V gives CDR1 SQVTM, CDR2 ANQGSEA.